This T cell receptor beta chain came from a study of Graves' ophthalmopathy and Graves' hyperthyroidism. RNA transcripts were the template, and TCR beta CDR3 regions were amplified from them. Second-round multiplex PCR came after a first-round RT-PCR that employed HTBI primers. TCRdb re-analysed the multiplex PCR reads in MiXCR, keeping a single row per CDR3 protein. This sample has about 550,000 distinct CDR3 sequences, with roughly 39% found just once. Uncontrolled infections, pregnancy, lactation or other autoimmune diseases led to patient exclusion. CDR3 length: 13 amino acids. Germline CDR1 is SNHLY and CDR2 is FYNNEI. This clonotype has a handful of counts.

This receptor was taken from an adult man with Graves' hyperthyroidism. This sequence joins TRBV2 and TRBJ2-7; D perhaps matches TRBD2 (5 bases). The J call may not be correct, given that the DNA end is closer to TRBJ2-1. The source material was peripheral blood or thyroid tissue (not recorded which). The CDR3 spells CASTIALANEQFF. The CDR3 coding sequence is TGTGCCAGCACCATCGCCTTAGCGAACGAGCAGTTCTTC.